The 30 T cell receptor beta chains below come from one sample, sequenced in a study of blood T cell repertoires in COVID-19. Assay: immunoSEQ multiplex PCR; the TCRdb copy retains only in-frame clones and omits some. The sample shows 85,000 to 95,000 clones, roughly 88% of them seen only once. The specimen was peripheral blood. These TCRs come from a human donor in a cohort sampled during active COVID-19.

This chain uses TRBV6-2 or TRBV6-3 with TRBJ2-7; D is undetermined. This CDR3 is 14 amino acids long. Germline loops: CDR1 MNHEY, CDR2 SVGEGT. The V end was cut by 0 bases, the J end by 5 bases, with 11 bases between. Here the CDR3 reads CASSYSTPRDEQYF. The CDR3 nucleotides are TGTGCCAGCAGTTACTCGACCCCACGGGACGAGCAGTACTTC.

The chain uses TRBV27 and TRBJ1-2, with D possibly matching TRBD1 (5 bases). CDR1 is MNHEY and CDR2 is SMNVEV in the germline V gene (reference sequence). This CDR3 comprises 13 residues. Deletions cut 2 bases from V and 6 bases from J, with 10 bases between. The CDR3 DNA reads TGTGCCAGCAGTTTAGCAGGGTTGAATGGCTACACCTTC. The encoded protein is CASSLAGLNGYTF.

This clone was seen more than once but under ten times. Germline and junction disagree at one end, which may indicate a read error. The genes are TRBV2 and TRBJ2-2; 11 nucleotides agree with TRBD2. Germline CDR1 SNHLY, CDR2 FYNNEI. The CDR3 covers 13 residues. The CDR3 region has the DNA TGTGCCAGCAGTCGGACTAGCGGGCCCCCCGGGATTTTT. Its translation is CASSRTSGPPGIF.

The chain recombines TRBV28 with TRBJ1-5; the match to TRBD1 covers 8 bases. Germline trimming cut 6 bases from V and 5 bases from J; bases unmatched to any gene: 12. CDR1 is MDHEN and CDR2 is SYDVKM in the germline V gene. CDR3 length equals 16 residues. CDR3 DNA sequence: TGTGCCAGCAGCCCAAACAGGGGGGTTGTTCATCAGCCCCAGCATTTT. Protein: CASSPNRGVVHQPQHF.

DNA of the CDR3: TGTGCCAGCTCACCCAGAGGACTAGCGGGGGGAAGCTCCTACAATGAGCAGTTCTTC. This encodes CASSPRGLAGGSSYNEQFF. V usage is TRBV18 and J usage is TRBJ2-1, with 14 nucleotides matching TRBD2. V shed 3 bases, J shed 0 bases, and the junction held 7 bases outside the gene matches. The CDR3 length is 19 residues. CDR1 KGHSH and CDR2 LQKENI come from the germline V gene.

V is TRBV6-1 and J is TRBJ2-1, with TRBD1 matching over 7 bases. V trimming: 2 bases; J trimming: 7 bases; junction bases outside the gene matches: 8. From germline, CDR1 is MNHNS and CDR2 SASEGT. The CDR3 runs to 15 residues. DNA for the CDR3: TGTGCCAGCAGTGAACAGACAGGGAGTATAAATGAGCAGTTCTTC. It codes for CASSEQTGSINEQFF.

This chain links TRBV2 with TRBJ2-5; no clear D gene. The CDR3 is made up of 14 amino acids. Germline assignment: CDR1 SNHLY and CDR2 FYNNEI. V gave up 3 bases and J gave up 3 bases, with 11 bases separating them. CDR3 sequence: CASSDWPLKETQYF. CDR3 nucleotides: TGTGCCAGCAGTGATTGGCCGCTTAAAGAGACCCAGTACTTC. Using reference TRBV2 and TRBJ2-5 for the parts outside the CDR3, the full variable domain is EPEVTQTPSHQVTQMGQEVILRCVPISNHLYFYWYRQILGQKVEFLVSFYNNEISEKSEIFDDQFSVERPDGSNFTLKIRSTKLEDSAMYFCASSDWPLKETQYFGPGTRLLVL.

The chain joins TRBV3-1 (or the pseudogene TRBV3-2) to TRBJ2-7, with a tentative D call TRBD1 (5 bases). Trimming stripped 0 bases from V and 5 bases from J, with 8 bases between. CDR1 is LGHDT, CDR2 YNNKEL, per germline (reference sequence). The CDR3 is 13 residues long. CDR3 nucleotide sequence: TGTGCCAGCAGCCAAGATAGGGGTAACGAGCAGTACTTC. Its protein is CASSQDRGNEQYF.

The chain combines TRBV10-3 with TRBJ2-5, with 10 bases identical to TRBD2. CDR1 ENHRY and CDR2 SYGVKD come from the germline V gene. Unmatched junction bases numbered 3, after V lost 4 bases and J lost 1 base. The CDR3 contains 15 residues. CDR3 amino acids: CAISGSSGGQETQYF. In DNA, the CDR3 is TGTGCCATCAGTGGCTCTAGCGGGGGCCAAGAGACCCAGTACTTC.

The chain recombines TRBV2 with TRBJ2-7; TRBD1 matches at 7 bases. The CDR3 is 13 amino acids. V was clipped by 7 bases and J by 2 bases; unmatched bases: 5. Germline V gives CDR1 SNHLY, CDR2 FYNNEI. The CDR3 sequence: CASKRGPPYEQYF. The CDR3 DNA reads as TGTGCCAGCAAGAGGGGGCCCCCCTACGAGCAGTACTTC.

CDR3 residues: CASSQVLAGDNNEQFF. The CDR3 DNA reads as TGCGCCAGCAGCCAAGTACTAGCGGGGGACAACAATGAGCAGTTCTTC. The chain joins TRBV4-1 to TRBJ2-1; 11 bases fit TRBD2. The CDR3 loop spans 16 amino acids. Germline V lookup: CDR1 MGHRA, CDR2 YSYEKL. The ends lost 1 base at V and 5 bases at J; junction bases unmatched: 4.

The chain is built from TRBV28 and TRBJ1-1, with a possible D match to TRBD1 (5 bases). The V end was cut by 10 bases, the J end by 4 bases, with 19 bases between. CDR3 length: 14 amino acids. From germline, CDR1 is MDHEN and CDR2 SYDVKM. The CDR3 sequence: CATSPGLVFTEAFF. The DNA for the CDR3 is TGTGCCACCTCTCCGGGACTCGTCTTCACTGAAGCTTTCTTT.

This clone was seen a handful of times. The chain carries TRBV6-4 and TRBJ1-5; no clear D. The CDR3 is made up of 15 amino acids. Trimming took off 4 bases at V and 5 bases at J, with 15 bases between the two ends. Germline loops: CDR1 MRHNA, CDR2 SNTAGT. CDR3 residues: CASSGSEGEDQPQHF. CDR3 nucleotides: TGTGCCAGCAGTGGCTCAGAGGGAGAAGATCAGCCCCAGCATTTT.

The chain couples TRBV14 to TRBJ2-7, with 8 bases lining up with TRBD2. The germline CDR1 and CDR2 sequences are SGHDN and FVKESK. The CDR3 totals 17 residues. Trimming cost V 1 base and J 4 bases; bases outside gene matches: 12. The CDR3 spells CASSQGPGAGEGYEQYF. The DNA of the CDR3 is TGTGCCAGCAGCCAAGGGCCGGGAGCGGGAGAGGGGTACGAGCAGTACTTC.

The chain couples TRBV19 to TRBJ2-7; the match to TRBD1 covers 8 bases. Germline-derived CDR1 and CDR2 are LNHDA and SQIVND (reference sequence). The ends lost 5 bases at V and 3 bases at J; junction bases unmatched: 3. The CDR3 is 13 amino acids. CDR3 DNA: TGTGCCAGTAGTGCGACAGGGGTCTACGAGCAGTACTTC. Its translation: CASSATGVYEQYF. Looking up the rest from reference TRBV19 and TRBJ2-7 gives the full variable domain: DGGITQSPKYLFRKEGQNVTLSCEQNLNHDAMYWYRQDPGQGLRLIYYSQIVNDFQKGDIAEGYSVSREKKESFPLTVTSAQKNPTAFYLCASSATGVYEQYFGPGTRLTVT.

This rearrangement joins TRBV5-6 to TRBJ2-7, with a weak D call TRBD2 (6 bases). The CDR3 is 13 amino acids. Trimming took off 2 bases at V and 2 bases at J, with 8 bases between the two ends. Germline CDR1 is SGHDT and CDR2 is YYEEEE. CDR3: CASSFGGTYEQYF. In nucleotides, the CDR3 is TGTGCCAGCAGCTTCGGGGGAACCTACGAGCAGTACTTC.

V gene TRBV28 combines with J gene TRBJ1-2, with TRBD1 identical over 8 bases. Germline CDR1 is MDHEN and CDR2 is SYDVKM. With 5 bases clipped from V and 3 bases from J, the junction kept 5 bases outside the gene matches. The CDR3 is 14 amino acids. The CDR3 loop reads CASSQGARDYGYTF. CDR3 sequence (DNA): TGTGCCAGCAGTCAGGGGGCCAGGGACTATGGCTACACCTTC.

The chain links TRBV7-2 to TRBJ2-6; D unresolved. Germline V CDR1 and CDR2: SGHTA, FQGNSA. The V end was cut by 10 bases, the J end by 0 bases, with 7 bases between. The length of the CDR3 is 13 residues. The CDR3 reads CATSYSGANVLTF. CDR3 DNA sequence: TGTGCCACCTCGTACTCTGGGGCCAACGTCCTGACTTTC.

The chain joins TRBV18 to TRBJ1-1, with D uncertain. V lost 6 bases and J 2 bases, leaving 7 bases between the germline ends. This CDR3 comprises 12 residues. CDR1 is KGHSH, CDR2 LQKENI, per germline. The CDR3 coding sequence is TGTGCCAGCTCCCGCAGAAACACTGAAGCTTTCTTT. Protein product: CASSRRNTEAFF.

V is TRBV19 and J is TRBJ1-2, with D tentatively TRBD1 (6 bases). From germline, CDR1 is LNHDA and CDR2 SQIVND (reference sequence). This CDR3 region has 12 residues. V was cut by 4 bases and J by 6 bases, with 9 bases left in between. CDR3 residues: CASSKQGNGYTF. The CDR3 nucleotides read TGTGCCAGTAGTAAACAGGGTAATGGCTACACCTTC.

This clone came up a few times. This chain uses TRBV18 with TRBJ1-5; 8 bases agree with TRBD1. The CDR3 has 15 amino acids. Per germline, CDR1 KGHSH and CDR2 LQKENI. Trimming at V came to 6 bases and at J to 6 bases, leaving 10 bases not matched to a gene. The CDR3 here is CASSPIGQGGQPQHF. The CDR3 region has the DNA TGTGCCAGCTCGCCCATTGGACAGGGAGGTCAGCCCCAGCATTTT.

This clone was counted once. The chain couples TRBV30 to TRBJ1-1; perhaps TRBD1 as D (5 bases). There are 11 residues in the CDR3. Trimming took off 4 bases at V and 5 bases at J, with 8 bases between the two ends. Germline V gene sequence: CDR1 GTSNPN, CDR2 SVGIG (reference sequence). CDR3 DNA: TGTGCCTGGACAGGGCAGACTGAAGCTTTCTTT. It yields the protein CAWTGQTEAFF.

The J gene is TRBJ1-1, the V gene TRBV5-1; no clear D. The germline gives CDR1 SGHRS, CDR2 YFSETQ. The V end was cut by 2 bases, the J end by 4 bases, with 12 bases between. The CDR3 runs 14 residues. CDR3 loop: CASSFSPGPTEAFF. As DNA, the CDR3 is TGCGCCAGCAGCTTTAGTCCTGGGCCCACTGAAGCTTTCTTT. The whole variable domain, remainder taken from reference TRBV5-1 and TRBJ1-1, is KAGVTQTPRYLIKTRGQQVTLSCSPISGHRSVSWYQQTPGQGLQFLFEYFSETQRNKGNFPGRFSGRQFSNSRSEMNVSTLELGDSALYLCASSFSPGPTEAFFGQGTRLTVV.

This clone came up once. V usage is TRBV30 and J usage is TRBJ2-7, with TRBD2 matching over 12 bases. Germline V CDR1 and CDR2: GTSNPN, SVGIG (reference sequence). Trimming at V came to 0 bases and at J to 2 bases, leaving 5 bases not matched to a gene. The length of the CDR3 is 16 residues. CDR3 region: CAWSVPRLAGAYEQYF. The CDR3 region has the DNA TGTGCCTGGAGTGTACCCCGACTAGCGGGAGCCTACGAGCAGTACTTC.

This rearrangement joins TRBV5-1 to TRBJ1-2; 7 bases align to TRBD1. Trimming at V came to 4 bases and at J to 8 bases, leaving 8 bases not matched to a gene. CDR3 length: 13 residues. Germline V CDR1 and CDR2: SGHRS, YFSETQ. The CDR3: CASSPDRVNGYTF. The CDR3 DNA follows: TGCGCCAGCAGCCCAGACAGGGTTAACGGCTACACCTTC.

The chain joins TRBV5-1 to TRBJ2-7, with TRBD1 matching over 9 bases. V shed 4 bases and J 7 bases; nucleotides not matched to a gene: 12. The CDR3 spans 15 residues. Germline V CDR1 and CDR2: SGHRS, YFSETQ. The CDR3 region is CASSLGTGPSGEQYF. The CDR3 bases are TGCGCCAGCAGCCTAGGGACAGGGCCGTCGGGAGAGCAGTACTTC.

This chain joins TRBV30 and TRBJ1-6; D uncertain. Germline loops: CDR1 GTSNPN, CDR2 SVGIG (reference sequence). V shed 0 bases and J shed 15 bases, with 9 bases lying between them. This CDR3 has 11 amino acids. CDR3 amino acids: CAWSVSRVLHF. CDR3 in DNA: TGTGCCTGGAGTGTAAGCCGGGTCCTCCACTTT. The full variable domain, with the rest looked up from reference TRBV30 and TRBJ1-6, is SQTIHQWPATLVQPVGSPLSLECTVEGTSNPNLYWYRQAAGRGLQLLFYSVGIGQISSEVPQNLSASRPQDRQFILSSKKLLLSDSGFYLCAWSVSRVLHFGNGTRLTVT.

This clone appeared a single time. The chain couples TRBV2 to TRBJ2-7; possibly TRBD1 for D (5 bases). Germline CDR1 and CDR2: SNHLY and FYNNEI. The CDR3 sequence is 13 residues long. V shed 4 bases and J shed 4 bases, with 11 bases lying between them. CDR3 bases: TGTGCCAGCAGTGTCCAGGGAACTTACGAGCAGTACTTC. This sequence encodes CASSVQGTYEQYF. Full variable domain (rest looked up from reference TRBV2 and TRBJ2-7): EPEVTQTPSHQVTQMGQEVILRCVPISNHLYFYWYRQILGQKVEFLVSFYNNEISEKSEIFDDQFSVERPDGSNFTLKIRSTKLEDSAMYFCASSVQGTYEQYFGPGTRLTVT.

The rearrangement uses TRBV13 and TRBJ2-7; 10 bases align to TRBD2. In germline, CDR1 is PRHDT, CDR2 FYEKMQ (reference sequence). Trimming at V came to 2 bases and at J to 1 base, leaving 2 bases not matched to a gene. The CDR3 sequence is 15 residues long. CDR3 loop: CASSLPSGGSYEQYF. CDR3 sequence (DNA): TGTGCCAGCAGCTTACCTAGCGGGGGTTCCTACGAGCAGTACTTC.

The chain has TRBV5-4 and TRBJ2-6; 7 bases map to TRBD1. V shed 2 bases, J shed 13 bases, and the junction held 12 bases outside the gene matches. CDR1 and CDR2 from the germline V gene are SGHNT and YYREEE (reference sequence). The CDR3 consists of 15 residues. The CDR3: CASSLTGVQQGVLTF. DNA for the CDR3: TGTGCCAGCAGCTTAACAGGGGTCCAACAAGGTGTCCTGACTTTC.